What follows describes a single T cell receptor (beta chain). No count is given, but going by its frequency this clonotype is large (0.1 to 1%). Its antigen target is currently unknown. The data belong to a study of GPR56 and killer-like receptors on CD4 memory cells (dated by TCRdb to about 2019). In terms of the full investigation: The study proposed that the stepwise gain of KLRB1, KLRG1, GPR56 and finally KLRF1 marks human CD4+ memory T-cell differentiation and cytokine production potential. The study described its healthy blood donors as age-matched to the liver disease patients, who had a median age of nearly 70 years. Here is what the overall study found, with its caveats: The clones that dominated late populations 4 and 5 were also present in early populations 1 and 2, and the authors interpreted this finding as evidence for linear differentiation. Rather than full repertoires, the diversity and similarity analyses used only the 100 most expanded clones in each population. Clonal frequency was low in the marker-negative population and increased progressively along the proposed pathway, with TCRbeta diversity decreasing accordingly. TCR repertoires overlapped especially between the late populations 4 and 5, and partly population 3.

Before TCRbeta sequencing, fluorescence-activated cell sorting was used to enrich five KLR/GPR56-defined CD4+ populations. To test a linear memory differentiation pathway, TCRbeta repertoires were sequenced from five CD4+ T-cell subsets defined by expression of KLRB1, KLRG1, GPR56 and KLRF1. TCR-sequenced cells came from peripheral blood of healthy control individuals, reported as five donors in the TCRbeta analysis figure. The researchers collected heparinized peripheral blood and processed every sample within one hour of retrieval. Blood was diluted 1:2 in PBS, and peripheral blood mononuclear cells were then isolated from the diluted blood at room temperature by Biocoll density gradient centrifugation. Before flow sorting, CD4+ T cells were magnetically enriched from freshly isolated PBMCs using anti-CD4 MicroBeads. A BD FACSAria II was used to sort CD4+ T cells enriched from PBMCs of healthy donors according to marker expression. Surface staining used anti-KLRB1 clone 191B8, anti-KLRF1 clone 4A4.D10 and anti-KLRG1 clone REA261 antibodies from Miltenyi Biotec.

This sample was sequenced with an Illumina HiSeq 2500. To build sequencing libraries, a previously published PCR protocol was used to amplify the recombined TCRbeta locus. As for the original processing: Reads whose average quality score was below 30 were removed, and the reads that remained were processed with IMSEQ. Clonotypes were defined by Vbeta gene, Jbeta gene and CDR3 amino acid sequence. To quantify how much the repertoires of different populations overlapped, the Morisita-Horn index was computed on the top 100 expanded clones. Renyi diversity profiles calculated on the top 100 expanded clones were used to evaluate clonal diversity. Through TCRdb reprocessing, the reads give one entry per CDR3 protein sequence; DNA is omitted. It is TCRdb's table, rather than the study itself, that gives the V and J calls and clone size. The data table for this sample lists about 2,200 distinct CDR3 sequences. About 5.2% of the sample lies in the top ten.

Material: memory CD4+ T cells from blood. The receptor was isolated from a human donor in good health.

The CDR3 sequence is CATSDQGLGDNEQFF. The chain uses TRBV24-1 and TRBJ2-1; without DNA, the TCRdb call of TRBD2 cannot be checked. In the germline V gene, CDR1 corresponds to KGHDR and CDR2 to SFDVKD. The cysteine opens and the phenylalanine closes a CDR3 of 15 amino acids. No nucleotide data were recorded.